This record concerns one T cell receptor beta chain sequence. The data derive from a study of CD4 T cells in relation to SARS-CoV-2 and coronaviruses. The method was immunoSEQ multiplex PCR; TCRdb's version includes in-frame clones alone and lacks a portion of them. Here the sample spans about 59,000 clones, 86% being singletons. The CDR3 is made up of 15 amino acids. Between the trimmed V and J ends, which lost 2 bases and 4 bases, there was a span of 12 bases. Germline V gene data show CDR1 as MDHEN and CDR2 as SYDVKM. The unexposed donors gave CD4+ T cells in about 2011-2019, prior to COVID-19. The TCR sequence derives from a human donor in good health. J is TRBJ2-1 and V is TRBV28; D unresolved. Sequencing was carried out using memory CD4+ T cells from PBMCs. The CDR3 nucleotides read TGTGCCAGCAGTTTAAGGTCCTGGGGATACAATGAGCAGTTCTTC. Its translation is CASSLRSWGYNEQFF.